The clone carrying this T cell receptor beta chain was counted many times. Time point meaning: sample taken at primary tumor resection. Samples were donated by 72 untreated early-stage non-small cell lung cancer patients. Unsorted samples of tumor, nontumor lung or frozen PBMC had their whole RNA sequenced. These data are taken from a study of spatial heterogeneity in lung cancer. TCR cDNA molecules each carried a unique molecular identifier. TCRdb passed the 5' RACE reads through MiXCR, listing each CDR3 protein once. The table lists 60,000 to 90,000 distinct CDR3 sequences, about 7.8% of them singletons. This sequence originates from a male donor with early-stage non-small cell lung cancer. The sequencing used PBMCs, collected at surgery.

The CDR3 loop reads CATSEGATDTQYF. For the CDR3, the DNA is TGTGCCACCAGTGAGGGGGCCACAGATACGCAGTATTTT. This rearrangement joins TRBV24-1 to TRBJ2-3; weak D call: TRBD1 (6 bases). CDR3 size: 13 residues. The ends were cut back, 4 bases at V and 2 bases at J, with 6 bases in the middle. CDR1 is KGHDR and CDR2 is SFDVKD in the germline V gene.